This T cell receptor beta chain was found in a study of high-grade serous ovarian cancer treatment subgroups (dated by TCRdb to the early 2020s). Background for the entire study: On average, each sample produced approximately 14,000 sequencing reads and around 8,200 unique TCR beta rearrangements. The study examined TCR beta repertoires in high-grade serous ovarian cancer patients who were grouped under a laparoscopic triage algorithm by complete gross resection or by neoadjuvant chemotherapy response. Of the roughly 30 patients in the cohort, around 10 had no residual disease after primary surgery (R0), around 10 were excellent NACT responders, and around 10 were poor NACT responders. One primary tumor sample and two metastatic tumor samples were contributed by each patient, so that fewer than 95 samples were obtained in total.

Regarding this clone: Its target antigen remains unknown. No base-level quality is on record; no much larger clone is a single base apart.

The 90 to 95 tumor samples underwent high-throughput TCR profiling with ImmunoSEQ. On the study's bioinformatics: To measure repertoire diversity, the metrics used were richness (unique productive sequences), clonality, evenness and relatedness, and the Bhattacharyya coefficient was used to assess similarity between samples. Conclusions stayed consistent in a sensitivity analysis that left out TCRs with fewer than two reads. TCRdb holds this immuneACCESS table with in-frame rearrangements only. Some clones are missing; in checked studies, unresolved V genes explain under half, and the rest has no known cause. The V and J calls and clone size come from that table; D and trimming were worked out from the DNA. The sample data list more than 15,000 clones, and approximately 81% of these were observed just once. The ten largest clones take up approximately 6.6% of the sample. General study outcomes and caveats: Spatial information was not captured by bulk tumor TCR sequencing, so insight into HGSC tumor complexity and diversity was limited. Repertoire similarity between tumors of the same patient ranged about 0.11 to 0.79, whereas almost no similarity was seen between different patients. The TCR repertoire analyses centered on CDR3, and CDR1 and CDR2 were not analyzed. Neoantigen level correlated positively with TCR clonal relatedness, and copy number variation and mutation load from whole-genome sequencing showed a positive trend with TCR clonal relatedness.

Tumor samples were obtained before definitive surgery or chemotherapy. Genomic DNA was extracted by the MD Anderson Biospecimen Extraction Resource, and TCR sequencing was done by the MD Anderson Cancer Genomics Laboratory. Sequencing was done on a sample of tumor tissue. The receptor comes from a human donor with high-grade serous ovarian cancer.

Read as DNA, the sequence is TGTGCCAGTAGGGAGACAGGGGGAGACAATCAGCCCCAGCATTTT. Translated, it reads CASRETGGDNQPQHF. The chain links TRBV19 with TRBJ1-5, with 9 junctional bases fitting TRBD1. Spanning cysteine to phenylalanine, the CDR3 consists of 15 amino acids. Left in the record is the CDR3 DNA by itself, 45 bases read in frame from the first base. The germline V gene (reference sequence) provides CDR1 LNHDA and CDR2 SQIVND. From V the trimming removes 6 bases and from J it removes 3 bases, while the gene matches leave 6 bases of the junction unaccounted for. Reference TRBV19 and TRBJ1-5 genes cover what lies past the CDR3, so the full variable domain is DGGITQSPKYLFRKEGQNVTLSCEQNLNHDAMYWYRQDPGQGLRLIYYSQIVNDFQKGDIAEGYSVSREKKESFPLTVTSAQKNPTAFYLCASRETGGDNQPQHFGDGTRLSIL.